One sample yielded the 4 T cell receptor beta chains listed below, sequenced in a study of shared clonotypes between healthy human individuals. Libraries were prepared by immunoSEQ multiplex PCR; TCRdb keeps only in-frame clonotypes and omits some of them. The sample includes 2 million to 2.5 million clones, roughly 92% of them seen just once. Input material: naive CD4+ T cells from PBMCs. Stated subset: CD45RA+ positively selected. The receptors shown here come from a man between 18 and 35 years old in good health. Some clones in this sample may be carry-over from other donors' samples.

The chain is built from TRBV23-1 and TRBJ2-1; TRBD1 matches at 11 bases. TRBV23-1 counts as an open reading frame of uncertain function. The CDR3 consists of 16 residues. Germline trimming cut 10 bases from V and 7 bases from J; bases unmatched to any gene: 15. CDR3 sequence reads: CANLKRDRGSKNEQFF. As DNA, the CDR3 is TGCGCCAACCTAAAAAGGGACAGGGGGTCGAAGAATGAGCAGTTCTTC.

Here the CDR3 reads CASSEPIRSRPVYNEQFF. The CDR3 coding sequence is TGCGCCAGCAGTGAGCCCATCCGATCCCGCCCCGTTTACAATGAGCAGTTCTTC. The genes are TRBV10-1 and TRBJ2-1; D gene uncertain. CDR3 length: 18 amino acids. Germline CDR1 WNHNN, CDR2 SYGVQD (reference sequence). The V and J ends lost 2 bases and 4 bases respectively, with 21 bases between them.

CDR3 amino acids: CASSQDGRGLTYEQYF. For the CDR3, the DNA is TGCGCCAGCAGCCAAGACGGACGGGGCTTAACCTACGAGCAGTACTTC. This chain links TRBV4-1 with TRBJ2-7; D possibly matches TRBD1 or TRBD2 (5 bases each). V gave up 0 bases and J gave up 2 bases, with 14 bases separating them. In germline, CDR1 is MGHRA, CDR2 YSYEKL. The CDR3 covers 16 residues.

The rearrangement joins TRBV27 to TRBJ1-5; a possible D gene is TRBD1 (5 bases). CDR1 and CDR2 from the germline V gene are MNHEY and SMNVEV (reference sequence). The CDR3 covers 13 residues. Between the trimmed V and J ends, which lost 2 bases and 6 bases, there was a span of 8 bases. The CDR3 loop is CASSLGGSQPQHF. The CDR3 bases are TGTGCCAGCAGTTTAGGGGGAAGTCAGCCCCAGCATTTT.